Below are 6 T cell receptor beta chains sequenced from a single sample in a study of radiation and T cells in renal cell carcinoma. Specified time point: blood 2 weeks post-SBRT. Treatment meaning: 15 Gy SBRT to primary tumor, nephrectomy 4 weeks later. Sequencing was performed with immunoSEQ multiplex PCR; in TCRdb, only in-frame clones are kept and a portion is missing. The repertoire has about 60,000 clones, roughly 79% of them found once; the top ten carry over 6%. Source: blood, taken from a patient whose treatment included radiotherapy and nephrectomy. The receptor set was obtained from a man in his sixties with renal cell carcinoma.

The V and J genes are TRBV4-3 and TRBJ2-1; no definite D call. Germline CDR1 and CDR2: LGHNA and YSLEER. V was trimmed by 1 base and J by 5 bases, leaving 12 bases between them. CDR3 length: 15 amino acids. The CDR3 nucleotides read TGCGCCAGCAGCCAAGGTATAGGACCCCACAATGAGCAGTTCTTC. Its translation: CASSQGIGPHNEQFF.

V is TRBV15 and J is TRBJ2-1; D unresolved. From germline, CDR1 is LNHNV and CDR2 YYDKDF (reference sequence). The CDR3 consists of 14 residues. V lost 1 base and J 0 bases, leaving 4 bases between the germline ends. Written as DNA, the CDR3 is TGTGCCACCAGCAGAGGACTCTCCTACAATGAGCAGTTCTTC. This gives the protein CATSRGLSYNEQFF.

The gene calls are TRBV23-1 and TRBJ2-1; D is perhaps TRBD2 (6 bases). TRBV23-1 is annotated as an ORF whose role is uncertain. The CDR3 has 12 amino acids. The V and J ends lost 6 bases and 10 bases respectively, with 13 bases between them. The chain's CDR3 is CASSDGLPEQFF. CDR3 coding DNA: TGCGCCAGCAGCGATGGACTACCCGAGCAGTTCTTC.

This chain uses TRBV6-5 with TRBJ2-3; D might be TRBD1 or TRBD2, each matching 5 bases. The CDR3 is 15 residues long. Per germline, CDR1 MNHEY and CDR2 SVGAGI. V shed 2 bases and J shed 5 bases, with 14 bases lying between them. CDR3 DNA sequence: TGTGCCAGCAGTTACGGGGCTAGCTTGGGAGATACGCAGTATTTT. Amino acids: CASSYGASLGDTQYF.

This clone was counted a few times. V and J are TRBV4-1 and TRBJ2-5; perhaps TRBD2 as D (6 bases). This CDR3 spans 15 amino acids. CDR1 and CDR2 from the germline V gene are MGHRA and YSYEKL. The V end lost 4 bases, the J end lost 5 bases, and 17 bases lay between the germline ends. The CDR3 sequence is CASSPLPTGDETQYF. CDR3 coding DNA: TGCGCCAGCAGCCCCCTCCCCACGGGAGACGAGACCCAGTACTTC.

The chain combines TRBV6-5 with TRBJ1-1; D is unclear. This CDR3 has 16 residues. CDR1 and CDR2 from the germline V gene are MNHEY and SVGAGI. Trimming cost V 4 bases and J 1 base, with 16 bases left between them. CDR3 bases: TGTGCCAGCAGTTTTGCTGCGGGCGTGGGGAACACTGAAGCTTTCTTT. This translates into CASSFAAGVGNTEAFF.